The 18 T cell receptor beta chains listed next were all sequenced from one sample in a study of metastatic and nonmetastatic thyroid tumors. Patients had received no treatment of any kind before thyroid surgery. With MiXCR, TCRdb called clones anew from the PCR reads. The sample includes tens of thousands of clones, more than 15% seen only once; the top ten take roughly 13%. The sequenced sample was blood. The receptors were sampled from a female donor with papillary thyroid cancer or a benign thyroid nodule (not recorded which). Some clones in this sample may be carry-over from other donors' samples.

This clone was observed a few times. This chain uses TRBV19 with TRBJ2-1; D is undetermined. V lost 0 bases to trimming and J lost 10 bases, with 4 bases between them. The CDR3 runs to 11 residues. The germline gives CDR1 LNHDA, CDR2 SQIVND (reference sequence). CDR3 protein: CASSIEVEQFF. The CDR3 DNA sequence: TGTGCCAGTAGTATAGAGGTGGAGCAGTTCTTC.

CDR3 protein: CASSLEGTSNQPQHF. CDR3 coding DNA: TGTGCCAGCAGTTTAGAGGGTACGAGCAATCAGCCCCAGCATTTT. This sequence joins TRBV6-1 and TRBJ1-5; no definite D call. The CDR3 is made up of 15 amino acids. V shed 5 bases and J shed 1 base, with 12 bases lying between them. Germline lookup yields CDR1 MNHNS and CDR2 SASEGT.

This clone was detected many times. The rearrangement uses TRBV28 and TRBJ2-2; D gene unclear. Trimming removed 3 bases from V and 5 bases from J, with 13 bases in between. The CDR3 length is 15 residues. The germline CDR1 and CDR2 sequences are MDHEN and SYDVKM. The DNA for the CDR3 is TGTGCCAGCAGTTTCGGTCGAGCGCGGACCGGGGAGCTGTTTTTT. Translation gives CASSFGRARTGELFF.

The table lists this clone with many counts. The J gene is TRBJ1-2, the V gene TRBV2, with D hard to call. Trimming cost V 3 bases and J 9 bases, with 14 bases left between them. The CDR3 spans 13 residues. Germline V gives CDR1 SNHLY, CDR2 FYNNEI. For the CDR3, the DNA is TGTGCCAGCAGTGAGCGAGGAAGTGGCAGCTACACCTTC. Translation: CASSERGSGSYTF.

In this sample, this clone turned up many times. This chain joins TRBV18 and TRBJ2-3, with D uncertain. Looked up from germline, CDR1 is KGHSH and CDR2 is LQKENI. V lost 1 base and J 6 bases, leaving 5 bases between the germline ends. The CDR3 is 12 amino acids. The CDR3 sequence is CASSPLVDTQYF. The CDR3 nucleotides are TGTGCCAGCTCACCACTGGTGGATACGCAGTATTTT.

This chain uses TRBV28 with TRBJ1-2; D may be TRBD1 (6 bases). V dropped 5 bases and J dropped 4 bases, with 14 bases sitting between them. Germline V gene data show CDR1 as MDHEN and CDR2 as SYDVKM. The CDR3 is 14 residues long. The CDR3 sequence: CASSRGRGGYGYTF. In DNA, the CDR3 is TGTGCCAGCAGTCGGGGGAGAGGGGGCTATGGCTACACCTTC.

The sample holds many counts of this clone. This rearrangement joins TRBV19 to TRBJ1-2; D remains ambiguous. V lost 7 bases to trimming and J lost 5 bases, with 11 bases between them. The V gene's germline CDR1 is LNHDA and CDR2 SQIVND (reference sequence). The CDR3 extends over 12 amino acids. The CDR3 bases are TGTGCCAGTAACGGGCTTCCTTATGGCTACACCTTC. Its translation: CASNGLPYGYTF.

The chain uses TRBV4-2 and TRBJ1-1; maybe TRBD1 (6 bases). V was pared by 4 bases and J by 5 bases, with 17 bases between. The germline V gene has CDR1 LGHNA and CDR2 YNFKEQ. The CDR3 length is 15 residues. CDR3 nucleotides: TGTGCCAGCAGCCCCACCGACAGGATAAGAACTGAAGCTTTCTTT. This sequence encodes CASSPTDRIRTEAFF.

This clone was counted at least ten times. This chain uses TRBV20-1 with TRBJ1-4; no definite D call. Trimming shortened V by 4 bases and J by 5 bases, and 17 bases separated the two germline ends. Per germline, CDR1 DFQATT and CDR2 SNEGSKA (reference sequence). CDR3 length equals 15 residues. CDR3 in amino acids: CSATTPEFLNEKLFF. CDR3 bases: TGCAGTGCTACAACCCCAGAGTTTTTAAATGAAAAACTGTTTTTT.

This clone was detected ten times or more. J is TRBJ2-2 and V is TRBV7-3; 8 bases are a match to TRBD1. J lost 2 bases, V lost 8 bases, and 10 bases had no gene match. Germline V gene lookup returns CDR1 SGHTA and CDR2 FQGTGA. The CDR3 runs 16 residues. The CDR3 sequence is CASGLGGQANTGELFF. The CDR3 region has the DNA TGTGCCAGCGGTTTAGGGGGACAGGCCAACACCGGGGAGCTGTTTTTT.

This clone was seen repeatedly, ten times or more. The V gene is TRBV2, the J gene TRBJ1-5, with D uncertain. This CDR3 contains 13 residues. Germline lookup yields CDR1 SNHLY and CDR2 FYNNEI. The germline V and J ends were trimmed by 4 bases and 4 bases, with 8 bases remaining between them. CDR3 nucleotides: TGTGCCAGCAGTGGGGCGCTGAATCAGCCCCAGCATTTT. Its translation is CASSGALNQPQHF.

Ten or more counts support this clone. The rearrangement joins TRBV2 to TRBJ1-1; D is unresolved. CDR1 is SNHLY, CDR2 FYNNEI, per germline. The V end lost 4 bases, the J end lost 6 bases, and 12 bases lay between the germline ends. The length of the CDR3 is 13 residues. Here the CDR3 reads CASSVTPHAEAFF. The CDR3 coding sequence is TGTGCCAGCAGTGTCACACCTCACGCTGAAGCTTTCTTT.

This clone was counted ten times or more. This chain connects TRBV6-1 to TRBJ1-1, with D unclear. This CDR3 is built from 15 residues. Trimming cost V 8 bases and J 3 bases, with 19 bases left between them. The germline V gene encodes CDR1 MNHNS and CDR2 SASEGT. The CDR3 sequence is CASPKIHFTDTEAFF. The CDR3 DNA follows: TGTGCCAGCCCCAAAATACACTTCACGGACACTGAAGCTTTCTTT.

Regarding this clone: At one of its ends the junction is not consistent with the germline gene, which may arise from a read error. This chain connects TRBV2 to TRBJ2-2; D possibly corresponds to TRBD2 (6 bases). Germline V gene lookup returns CDR1 SNHLY and CDR2 FYNNEI. The CDR3 is 16 amino acids. The CDR3 loop is CASSNPRWRNIGGLFF. In nucleotides, the CDR3 is TGTGCCAGCAGTAACCCTAGATGGCGGAACATCGGGGGGCTGTTTTTT. Together with reference TRBV2 and TRBJ2-2, the CDR3 gives the full variable domain: EPEVTQTPSHQVTQMGQEVILRCVPISNHLYFYWYRQILGQKVEFLVSFYNNEISEKSEIFDDQFSVERPDGSNFTLKIRSTKLEDSAMYFCASSNPRWRNIGGLFFGEGSRLTVL.

This clone was recorded many times. The J gene is TRBJ1-3, the V gene TRBV20-1; D is perhaps TRBD1 (5 bases). The germline V gene has CDR1 DFQATT and CDR2 SNEGSKA (reference sequence). Trimming stripped 4 bases from V and 1 base from J, with 11 bases between. CDR3 size: 14 residues. As DNA, the CDR3 is TGCAGTGCTAAAGACAGACCTTCTGGAAACACCATATATTTT. Its protein product is CSAKDRPSGNTIYF.

The rearrangement joins TRBV11-2 to TRBJ1-2; 8 positions agree with TRBD1. Germline values: CDR1 SGHAT, CDR2 FQNNGV. The CDR3 loop spans 13 amino acids. V shed 6 bases, J shed 4 bases, and the junction held 4 bases outside the gene matches. Here the CDR3 reads CASRNQGAYGYTF. The CDR3 DNA is TGTGCCAGCAGGAATCAGGGGGCCTATGGCTACACCTTC.

The chain is built from TRBV24-1 and TRBJ2-2, with 7 bases matching TRBD1. The V segment lost 9 bases and the J segment 3 bases; nucleotides outside the gene matches: 6. The CDR3 runs 14 residues. Germline values: CDR1 KGHDR, CDR2 SFDVKD. The CDR3 loop is CATENRGYTGELFF. The CDR3 DNA reads as TGTGCCACCGAGAACAGGGGCTACACCGGGGAGCTGTTTTTT.

V gene TRBV5-1 combines with J gene TRBJ1-2; D is ambiguous. Trimming removed 4 bases at V and 2 bases at J, with 15 bases between. Germline CDR1 is SGHRS and CDR2 is YFSETQ. This CDR3 has 15 amino acids. The CDR3 sequence is CASSTGLSPNYGYTF. DNA of the CDR3: TGCGCCAGCAGCACCGGACTCTCCCCAAACTATGGCTACACCTTC.